The clone carrying this T cell receptor beta chain was recorded at least ten times. Its antigen is undetermined. Germline V CDR1 and CDR2: DFQATT, SNEGSKA (reference sequence). The CDR3 loop spans 15 amino acids. Trimming left V 2 bases short and J 5 bases short, with 19 bases between. The data were obtained in a study of T-cell reconstitution after alpha-beta-depleted transplantation in children. Points from the study as a whole: T-cell counts and diversity at one year following transplant were attributed mainly to newly produced T cells. Surviving recipient cells, namely T cells and thymic progenitors, were the source of high day-60 TCRbeta diversity in some patients. In patients about two months after transplant, alpha-beta T cells reportedly arose from several hundred expanded graft clones.

Preparation of the TCRbeta library used unique molecular identifiers. TCRdb fed the PCR reads into MiXCR, producing one record per CDR3 protein. The sample includes approximately 650,000 distinct CDR3 sequences, about 12% seen only once; the top ten take 0.79%. This rearrangement joins TRBV20-1 to TRBJ2-7, with D perhaps matching TRBD2 (7 bases). Sequences were derived from PBMCs, sampled before TCRalphabeta/CD19-depleted stem cell transplant. The clonotype originates from a girl aged 2-10 years with congenital amegakaryocytic thrombocytopenia, due to receive a stem cell transplant. CDR3 protein: CSARHKGGGLNEQYF. The CDR3 DNA reads as TGCAGTGCTAGACACAAGGGGGGAGGGCTGAACGAGCAGTACTTC.